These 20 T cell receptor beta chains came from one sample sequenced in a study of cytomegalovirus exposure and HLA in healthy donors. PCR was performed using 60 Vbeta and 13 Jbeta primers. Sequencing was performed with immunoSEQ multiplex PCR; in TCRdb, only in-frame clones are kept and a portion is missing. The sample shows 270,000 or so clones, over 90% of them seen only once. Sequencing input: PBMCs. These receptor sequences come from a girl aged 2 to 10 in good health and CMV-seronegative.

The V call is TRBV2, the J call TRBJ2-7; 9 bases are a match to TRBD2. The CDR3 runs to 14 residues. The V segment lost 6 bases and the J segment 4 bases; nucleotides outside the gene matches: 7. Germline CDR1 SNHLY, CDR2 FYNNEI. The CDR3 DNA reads TGTGCCAGCAGGGATAGCGGGAGTTGGTACGAGCAGTACTTC. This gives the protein CASRDSGSWYEQYF.

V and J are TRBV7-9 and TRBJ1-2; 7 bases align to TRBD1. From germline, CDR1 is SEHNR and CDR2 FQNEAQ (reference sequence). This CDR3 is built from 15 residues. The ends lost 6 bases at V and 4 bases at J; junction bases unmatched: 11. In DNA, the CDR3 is TGTGCCAGCAGTTCTTCCGGGACAGACGTCTATGGCTACACCTTC. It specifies CASSSSGTDVYGYTF. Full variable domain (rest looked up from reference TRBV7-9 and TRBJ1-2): DTGVSQNPRHKITKRGQNVTFRCDPISEHNRLYWYRQTLGQGPEFLTYFQNEAQLEKSRLLSDRFSAERPKGSFSTLEIQRTEQGDSAMYLCASSSSGTDVYGYTFGSGTRLTVV.

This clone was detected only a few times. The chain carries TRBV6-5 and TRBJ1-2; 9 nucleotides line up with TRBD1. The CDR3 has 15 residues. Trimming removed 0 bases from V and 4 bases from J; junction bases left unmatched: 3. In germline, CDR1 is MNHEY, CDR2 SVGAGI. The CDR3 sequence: CASSYSDRGGYGYTF. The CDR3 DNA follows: TGTGCCAGCAGTTACTCGGACAGGGGCGGCTATGGCTACACCTTC.

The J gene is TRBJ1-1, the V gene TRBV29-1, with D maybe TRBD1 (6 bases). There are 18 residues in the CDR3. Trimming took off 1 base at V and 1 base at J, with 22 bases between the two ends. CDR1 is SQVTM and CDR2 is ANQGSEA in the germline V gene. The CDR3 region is CSVEVNPSRTAQNTEAFF. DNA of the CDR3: TGCAGCGTTGAAGTTAATCCCTCACGGACAGCGCAGAACACTGAAGCTTTCTTT.

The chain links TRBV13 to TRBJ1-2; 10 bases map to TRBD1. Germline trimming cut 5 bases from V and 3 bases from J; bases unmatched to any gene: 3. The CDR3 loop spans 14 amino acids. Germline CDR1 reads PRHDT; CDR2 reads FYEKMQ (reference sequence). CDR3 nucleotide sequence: TGTGCCAGCAGCCCTGGGACAGGGGACTATGGCTACACCTTC. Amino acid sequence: CASSPGTGDYGYTF.

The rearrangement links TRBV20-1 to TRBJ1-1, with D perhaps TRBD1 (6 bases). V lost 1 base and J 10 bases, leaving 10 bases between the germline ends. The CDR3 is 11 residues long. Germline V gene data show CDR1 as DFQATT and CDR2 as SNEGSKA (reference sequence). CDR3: CSARVTGRAFF. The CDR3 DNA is TGCAGTGCTAGAGTTACAGGGAGAGCTTTCTTT.

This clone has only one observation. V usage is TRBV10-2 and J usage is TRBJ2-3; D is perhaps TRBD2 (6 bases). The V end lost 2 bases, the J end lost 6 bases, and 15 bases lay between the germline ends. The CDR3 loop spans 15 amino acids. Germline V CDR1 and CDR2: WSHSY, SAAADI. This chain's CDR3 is CASSEPDWRGDTQYF. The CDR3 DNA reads TGCGCCAGCAGTGAGCCGGACTGGAGGGGCGATACGCAGTATTTT.

This CDR3 is CSVEIGGRPDTQYF. Here the CDR3 DNA reads TGCAGCGTAGAAATAGGGGGCAGGCCAGATACGCAGTATTTT. The chain has TRBV29-1 and TRBJ2-3, with 7 bases that match TRBD1. There are 14 residues in the CDR3. Trimming took 6 bases from V and 4 from J; bases not matched to a gene: 10. Germline values: CDR1 SQVTM, CDR2 ANQGSEA.

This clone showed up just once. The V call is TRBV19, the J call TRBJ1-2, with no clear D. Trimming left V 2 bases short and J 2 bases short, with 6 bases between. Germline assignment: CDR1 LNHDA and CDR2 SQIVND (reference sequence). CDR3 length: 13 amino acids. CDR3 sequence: CASSISGNYGYTF. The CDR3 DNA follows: TGTGCCAGTAGTATATCCGGGAACTATGGCTACACCTTC.

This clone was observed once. CDR3 in amino acids: CASSQATGSLYGYTF. The CDR3 DNA reads TGTGCCAGCAGCCAAGCTACAGGGTCCCTCTATGGCTACACCTTC. This chain uses TRBV14 with TRBJ1-2; D perhaps matches TRBD1 (6 bases). Germline CDR1 reads SGHDN; CDR2 reads FVKESK. There are 15 residues in the CDR3. V was cut by 1 base and J by 4 bases, with 13 bases left in between.

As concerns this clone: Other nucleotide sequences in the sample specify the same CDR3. CDR3: CASSPGTGIPYEQYF. CDR3 nucleotide sequence: TGTGCCAGCAGCCCCGGGACAGGTATCCCCTACGAGCAGTACTTC. The chain recombines TRBV13 with TRBJ2-7; 8 positions match TRBD1. Germline CDR1 reads PRHDT; CDR2 reads FYEKMQ (reference sequence). The length of the CDR3 is 15 residues. V dropped 5 bases and J dropped 2; count of bases not matched to a gene: 8.

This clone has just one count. Here the CDR3 DNA reads TGTGCCAGCAGCCAAGGTGAGATCTCCGAGCAGTACTTC. It is translated as CASSQGEISEQYF. This chain connects TRBV4-2 to TRBJ2-7; D is ambiguous. CDR1 LGHNA and CDR2 YNFKEQ come from the germline V gene. V gave up 1 base and J gave up 6 bases, with 10 bases separating them. This CDR3 comprises 13 residues.

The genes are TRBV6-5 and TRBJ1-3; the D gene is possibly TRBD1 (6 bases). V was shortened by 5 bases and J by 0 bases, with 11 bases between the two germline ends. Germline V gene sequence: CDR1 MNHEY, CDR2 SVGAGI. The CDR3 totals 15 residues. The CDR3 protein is CASSTTGFSGNTIYF. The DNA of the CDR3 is TGTGCCAGCAGTACCACAGGGTTCTCTGGAAACACCATATATTTT.

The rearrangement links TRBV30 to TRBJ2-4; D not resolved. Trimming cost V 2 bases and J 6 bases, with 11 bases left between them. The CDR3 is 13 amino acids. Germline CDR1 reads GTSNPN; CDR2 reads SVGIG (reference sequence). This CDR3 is CAWSYVEANIQYF. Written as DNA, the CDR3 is TGTGCCTGGAGTTACGTAGAGGCAAACATTCAGTACTTC.

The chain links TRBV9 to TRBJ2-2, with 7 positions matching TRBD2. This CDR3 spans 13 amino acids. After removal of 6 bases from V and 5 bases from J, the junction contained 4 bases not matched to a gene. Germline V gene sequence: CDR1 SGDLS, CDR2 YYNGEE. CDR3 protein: CASTDGGTGELFF. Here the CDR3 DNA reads TGTGCCAGCACCGACGGGGGGACCGGGGAGCTGTTTTTT.

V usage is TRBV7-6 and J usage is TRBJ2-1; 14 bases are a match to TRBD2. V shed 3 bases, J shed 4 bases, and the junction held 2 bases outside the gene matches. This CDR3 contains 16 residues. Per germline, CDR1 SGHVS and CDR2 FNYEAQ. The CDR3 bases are TGTGCCAGCAGCTTGAGACTAGCGGGAGGGTACAATGAGCAGTTCTTC. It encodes CASSLRLAGGYNEQFF. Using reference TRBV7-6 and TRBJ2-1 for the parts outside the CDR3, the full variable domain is GAGVSQSPRYKVTKRGQDVALRCDPISGHVSLYWYRQALGQGPEFLTYFNYEAQQDKSGLPNDRFSAERPEGSISTLTIQRTEQRDSAMYRCASSLRLAGGYNEQFFGPGTRLTVL.

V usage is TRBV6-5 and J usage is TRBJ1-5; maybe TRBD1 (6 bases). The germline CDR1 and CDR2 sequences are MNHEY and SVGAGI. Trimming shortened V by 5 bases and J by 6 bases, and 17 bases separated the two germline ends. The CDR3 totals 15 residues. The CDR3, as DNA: TGTGCCAGCAGTAACCGCGGAGGCAGGGGTCAGCCCCAGCATTTT. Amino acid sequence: CASSNRGGRGQPQHF.

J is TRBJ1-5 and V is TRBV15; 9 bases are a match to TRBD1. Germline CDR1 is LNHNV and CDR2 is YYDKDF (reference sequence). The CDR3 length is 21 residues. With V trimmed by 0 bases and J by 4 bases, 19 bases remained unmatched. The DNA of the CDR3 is TGTGCCACCAGCAGAGATCTTAGGGGACAGGGTGTCCCCCGGGCGAATCAGCCCCAGCATTTT. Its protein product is CATSRDLRGQGVPRANQPQHF. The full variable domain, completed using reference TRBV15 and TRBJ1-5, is DAMVIQNPRYQVTQFGKPVTLSCSQTLNHNVMYWYQQKSSQAPKLLFHYYDKDFNNEADTPDNFQSRRPNTSFCFLDIRSPGLGDTAMYLCATSRDLRGQGVPRANQPQHFGDGTRLSIL.

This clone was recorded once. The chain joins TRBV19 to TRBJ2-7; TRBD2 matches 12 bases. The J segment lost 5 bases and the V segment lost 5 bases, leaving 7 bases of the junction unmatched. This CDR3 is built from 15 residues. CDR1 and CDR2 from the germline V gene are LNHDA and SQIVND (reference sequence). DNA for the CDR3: TGTGCCAGTAGTCCTCAGACTAGCGGGAGCAACGAGCAGTACTTC. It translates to CASSPQTSGSNEQYF.

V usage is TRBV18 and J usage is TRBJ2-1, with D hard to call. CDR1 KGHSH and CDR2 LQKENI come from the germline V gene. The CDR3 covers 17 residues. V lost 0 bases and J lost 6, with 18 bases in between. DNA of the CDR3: TGTGCCAGCTCACCACCGAGAGAAAATTCGTCGGTCAATGAGCAGTTCTTC. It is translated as CASSPPRENSSVNEQFF.